The clone carrying this T cell receptor (beta chain) appeared a few times. What it binds is unknown. Construction of the TCRbeta library involved unique molecular identifiers. Each CDR3 protein is one row after TCRdb ran MiXCR on the PCR reads. The sample lists approximately 1,000,000 distinct CDR3 sequences, about 29% occurring once. Germline V gene sequence: CDR1 MNHNS, CDR2 SASEGT. V was trimmed by 6 bases and J by 2 bases, leaving 14 bases between them. The CDR3 totals 14 residues. The data derive from a study of T-cell reconstitution after alpha-beta-depleted transplantation in children. Study findings and constraints: Hyperexpanded clones declined; after one year, newly produced T cells mostly supplied diversity. Surviving thymic progenitors and recipient T cells were the source of high TCRbeta diversity at day 60 in some patients.

This chain uses TRBV6-1 with TRBJ2-7; TRBD1 might be the D (5 bases). The sample was PBMCs, mostly from graft donor cells, taken 360 days after TCRalphabeta/CD19-depleted stem cell transplant. The clonotype comes from a boy less than two years old who had a stem cell transplant for SCID, so the T cells may come from the graft donor. The CDR3 DNA reads TGTGCCAGCAGCCATAAAGGGGTCACCTACGAGCAGTACTTC. This gives the protein CASSHKGVTYEQYF.